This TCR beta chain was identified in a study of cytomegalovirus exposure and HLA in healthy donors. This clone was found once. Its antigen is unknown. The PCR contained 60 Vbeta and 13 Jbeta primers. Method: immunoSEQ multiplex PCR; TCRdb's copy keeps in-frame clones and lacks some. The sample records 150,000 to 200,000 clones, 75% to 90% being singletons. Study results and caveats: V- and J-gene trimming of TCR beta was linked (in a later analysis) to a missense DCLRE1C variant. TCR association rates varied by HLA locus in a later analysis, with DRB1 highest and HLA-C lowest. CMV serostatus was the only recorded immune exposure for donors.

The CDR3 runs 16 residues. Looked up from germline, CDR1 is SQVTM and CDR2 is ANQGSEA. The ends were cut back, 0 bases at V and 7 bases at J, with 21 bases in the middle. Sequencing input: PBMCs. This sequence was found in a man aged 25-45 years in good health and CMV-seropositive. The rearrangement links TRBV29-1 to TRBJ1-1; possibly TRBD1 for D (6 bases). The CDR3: CSVEDRAAGGAIEAFF. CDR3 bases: TGCAGCGTTGAAGATAGGGCTGCGGGGGGGGCGATTGAAGCTTTCTTT.